Here is one TCR beta chain with its context. Its cognate antigen is unknown. These data come from a study of CXCR3-negative and CXCR3-positive naive CD8 T cells. Study information: Per-library TRB read counts averaged about 1.5 +/- 0.3 million, adding up to 120 million to 150 million in total.

The CDR3 extends over 15 amino acids. Germline V gene sequence: CDR1 SGHTA, CDR2 FQGTGA. The study made its TRB cDNA libraries by 5' RACE, adding UMI labels. TCRdb re-called the 5' RACE reads and catalogs CDR3 proteins one per entry, DNA excluded. The table lists 49,000 or so distinct CDR3 sequences, with about 0.61% in the top ten. Study-level findings and limits: Greater hydrophobicity was found in TRB CDR3s of CXCR3-positive naive cells than of CXCR3-negative naive cells. Similarly elevated diversity marked both naive subsets, with memory CD8+ cells showing far lower diversity.

The receptor comes from a human donor in good health. Some clones in this sample may be carry-over from other donors' samples. The specimen was naive CXCR3+ CD8+ T cells from blood. The subset is: CD45RO-CCR7+CD27+CD95- naive CD8+ T cells expressing CXCR3 (TNR3+). The gene calls are TRBV7-3 and TRBJ2-7; the D gene TCRdb calls, TRBD1, cannot be checked with no DNA. The CDR3 is CASSLGGGQGYEQYF. Using reference TRBV7-3 and TRBJ2-7 for the parts outside the CDR3, the full variable domain is GAGVSQTPSNKVTEKGKYVELRCDPISGHTALYWYRQSLGQGPEFLIYFQGTGAADDSGLPNDRFFAVRPEGSVSTLKIQRTERGDSAVYLCASSLGGGQGYEQYFGPGTRLTVT.